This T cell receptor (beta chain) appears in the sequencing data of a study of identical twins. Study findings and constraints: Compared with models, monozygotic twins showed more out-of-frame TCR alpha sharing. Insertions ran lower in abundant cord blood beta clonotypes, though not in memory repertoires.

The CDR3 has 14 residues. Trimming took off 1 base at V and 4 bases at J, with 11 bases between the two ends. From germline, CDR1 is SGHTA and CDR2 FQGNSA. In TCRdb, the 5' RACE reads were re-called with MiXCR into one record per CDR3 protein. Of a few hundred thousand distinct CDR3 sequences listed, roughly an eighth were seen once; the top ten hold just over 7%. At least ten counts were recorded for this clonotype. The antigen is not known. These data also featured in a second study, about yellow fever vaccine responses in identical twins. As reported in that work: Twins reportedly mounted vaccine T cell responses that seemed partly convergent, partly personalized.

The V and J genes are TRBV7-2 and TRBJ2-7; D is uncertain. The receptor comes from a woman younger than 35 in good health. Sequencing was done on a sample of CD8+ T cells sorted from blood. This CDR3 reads CASSLGPTAYEQYF. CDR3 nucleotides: TGTGCCAGCAGCTTAGGGCCGACTGCATACGAGCAGTACTTC.